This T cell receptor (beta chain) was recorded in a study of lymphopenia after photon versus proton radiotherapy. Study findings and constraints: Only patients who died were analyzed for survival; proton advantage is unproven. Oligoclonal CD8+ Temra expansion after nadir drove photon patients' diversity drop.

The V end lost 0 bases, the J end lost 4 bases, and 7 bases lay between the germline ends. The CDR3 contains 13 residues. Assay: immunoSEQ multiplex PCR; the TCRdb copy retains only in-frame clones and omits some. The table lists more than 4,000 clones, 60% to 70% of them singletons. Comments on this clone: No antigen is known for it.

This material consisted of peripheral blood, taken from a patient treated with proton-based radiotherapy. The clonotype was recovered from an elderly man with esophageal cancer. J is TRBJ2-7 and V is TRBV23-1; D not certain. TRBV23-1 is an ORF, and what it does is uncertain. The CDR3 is CASSQSRAYEQYF. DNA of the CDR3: TGCGCCAGCAGTCAATCGAGAGCTTACGAGCAGTACTTC.